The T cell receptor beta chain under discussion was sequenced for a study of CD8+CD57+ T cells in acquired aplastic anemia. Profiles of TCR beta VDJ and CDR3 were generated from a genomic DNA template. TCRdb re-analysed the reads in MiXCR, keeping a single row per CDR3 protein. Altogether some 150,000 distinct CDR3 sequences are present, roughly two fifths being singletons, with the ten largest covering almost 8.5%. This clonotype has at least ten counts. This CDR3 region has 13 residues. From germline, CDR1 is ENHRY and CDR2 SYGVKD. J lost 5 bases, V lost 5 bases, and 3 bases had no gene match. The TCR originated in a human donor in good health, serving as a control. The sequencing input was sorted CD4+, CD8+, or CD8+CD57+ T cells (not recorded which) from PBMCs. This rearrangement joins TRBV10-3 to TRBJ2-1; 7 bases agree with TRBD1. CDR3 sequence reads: CAISQDRNNEQFF. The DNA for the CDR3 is TGTGCCATCAGTCAGGACAGGAACAATGAGCAGTTCTTC.